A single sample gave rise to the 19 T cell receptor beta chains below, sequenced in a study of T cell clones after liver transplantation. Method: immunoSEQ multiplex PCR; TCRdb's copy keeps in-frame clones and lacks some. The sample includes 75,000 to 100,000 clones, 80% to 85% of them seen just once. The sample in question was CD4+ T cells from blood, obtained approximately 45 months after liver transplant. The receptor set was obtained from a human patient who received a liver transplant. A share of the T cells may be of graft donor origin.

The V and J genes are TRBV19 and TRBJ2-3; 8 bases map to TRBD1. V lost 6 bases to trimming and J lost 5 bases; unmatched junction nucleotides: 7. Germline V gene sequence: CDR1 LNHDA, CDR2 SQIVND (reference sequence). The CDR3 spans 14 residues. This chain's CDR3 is CASSPSTGVDTQYF. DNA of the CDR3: TGTGCCAGTAGCCCCTCGACAGGGGTAGATACGCAGTATTTT.

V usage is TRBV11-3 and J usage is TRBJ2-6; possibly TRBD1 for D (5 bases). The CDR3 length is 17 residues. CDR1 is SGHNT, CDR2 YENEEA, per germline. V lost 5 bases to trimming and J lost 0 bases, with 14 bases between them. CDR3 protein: CASSPKGPSSGANVLTF. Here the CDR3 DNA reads TGTGCCAGCAGCCCCAAGGGGCCCAGCTCTGGGGCCAACGTCCTGACTTTC.

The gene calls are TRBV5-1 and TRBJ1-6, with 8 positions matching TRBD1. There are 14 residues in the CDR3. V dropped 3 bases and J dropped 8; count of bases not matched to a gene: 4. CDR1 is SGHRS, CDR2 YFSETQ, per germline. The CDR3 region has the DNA TGCGCCAGCAGCTACAACAGGGGGTATTCACCCCTCCACTTT. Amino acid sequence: CASSYNRGYSPLHF.

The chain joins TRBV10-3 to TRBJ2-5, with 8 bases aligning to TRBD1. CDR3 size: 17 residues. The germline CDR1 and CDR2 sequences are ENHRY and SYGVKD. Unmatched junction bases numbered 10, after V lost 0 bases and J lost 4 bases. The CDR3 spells CAISESGGTGGRETQYF. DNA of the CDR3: TGTGCCATCAGTGAGTCGGGGGGAACAGGGGGAAGAGAGACCCAGTACTTC.

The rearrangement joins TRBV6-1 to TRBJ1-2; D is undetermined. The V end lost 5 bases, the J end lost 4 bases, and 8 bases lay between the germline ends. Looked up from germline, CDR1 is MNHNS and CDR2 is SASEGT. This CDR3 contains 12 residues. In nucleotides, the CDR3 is TGTGCCAGCAGTTTCCCTCGCTATGGCTACACCTTC. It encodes CASSFPRYGYTF.

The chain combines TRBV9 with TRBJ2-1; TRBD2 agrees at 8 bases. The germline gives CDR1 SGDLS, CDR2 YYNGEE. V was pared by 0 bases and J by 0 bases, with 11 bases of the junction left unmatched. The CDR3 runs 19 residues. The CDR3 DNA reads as TGTGCCAGCAGCGTAGAACCCACGGGAGGGCCCTCCTCCTACAATGAGCAGTTCTTC. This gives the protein CASSVEPTGGPSSYNEQFF.

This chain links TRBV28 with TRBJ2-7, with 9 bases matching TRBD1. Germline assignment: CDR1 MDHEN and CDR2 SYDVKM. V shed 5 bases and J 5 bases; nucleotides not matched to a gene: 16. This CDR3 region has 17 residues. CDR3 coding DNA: TGTGCCAGCAGTCCCCCGCTACAGGGGGCCACGGTCCACGAGCAGTACTTC. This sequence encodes CASSPPLQGATVHEQYF.

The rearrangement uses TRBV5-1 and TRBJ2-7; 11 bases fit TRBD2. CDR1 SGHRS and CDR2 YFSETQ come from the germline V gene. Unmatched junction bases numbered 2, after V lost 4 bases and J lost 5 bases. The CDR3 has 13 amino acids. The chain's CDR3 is CASSPGLADEQYF. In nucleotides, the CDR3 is TGCGCCAGCAGCCCGGGACTAGCGGACGAGCAGTACTTC.

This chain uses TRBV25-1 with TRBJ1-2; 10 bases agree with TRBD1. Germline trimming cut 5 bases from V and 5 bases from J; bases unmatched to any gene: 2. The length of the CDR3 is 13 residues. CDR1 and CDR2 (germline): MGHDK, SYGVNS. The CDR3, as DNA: TGTGCCAGCAGTAGGGGACAGGGGTATGGCTACACCTTC. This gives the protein CASSRGQGYGYTF.

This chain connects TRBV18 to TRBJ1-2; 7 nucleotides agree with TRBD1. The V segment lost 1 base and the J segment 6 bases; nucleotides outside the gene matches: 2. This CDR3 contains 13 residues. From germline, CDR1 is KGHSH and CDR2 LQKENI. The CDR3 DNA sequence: TGTGCCAGCTCACCACAGGGGGCGGATGGCTACACCTTC. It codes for CASSPQGADGYTF.

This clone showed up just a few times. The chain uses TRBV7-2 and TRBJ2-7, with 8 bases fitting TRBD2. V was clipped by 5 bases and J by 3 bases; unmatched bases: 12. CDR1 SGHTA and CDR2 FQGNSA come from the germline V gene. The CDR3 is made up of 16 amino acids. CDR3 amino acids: CASSTRGGRGDYEQYF. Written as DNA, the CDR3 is TGTGCCAGCAGCACACGCGGGGGGAGAGGGGACTACGAGCAGTACTTC.

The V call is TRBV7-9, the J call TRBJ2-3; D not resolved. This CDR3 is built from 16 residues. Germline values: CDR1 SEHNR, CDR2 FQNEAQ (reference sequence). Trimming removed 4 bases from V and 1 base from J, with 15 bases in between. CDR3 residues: CASSYGLGKGTDTQYF. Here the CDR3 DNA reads TGTGCCAGCAGCTATGGTCTGGGTAAAGGCACAGATACGCAGTATTTT. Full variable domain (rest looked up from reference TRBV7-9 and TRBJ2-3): DTGVSQNPRHKITKRGQNVTFRCDPISEHNRLYWYRQTLGQGPEFLTYFQNEAQLEKSRLLSDRFSAERPKGSFSTLEIQRTEQGDSAMYLCASSYGLGKGTDTQYFGPGTRLTVL.

CDR3 sequence: CASSLGTREKTQYF. DNA for the CDR3: TGTGCCAGCAGCTTAGGGACCCGGGAGAAGACCCAGTACTTC. The chain couples TRBV11-3 to TRBJ2-5, with D perhaps matching TRBD2 (6 bases). The CDR3 totals 14 residues. V lost 1 base to trimming and J lost 6 bases, with 12 bases between them. Per germline, CDR1 SGHNT and CDR2 YENEEA. The full variable domain, in which reference TRBV11-3 and TRBJ2-5 provide the parts outside the CDR3, is EAGVVQSPRYKIIEKKQPVAFWCNPISGHNTLYWYLQNLGQGPELLIRYENEEAVDDSQLPKDRFSAERLKGVDSTLKIQPAELGDSAVYLCASSLGTREKTQYFGPGTRLLVL.

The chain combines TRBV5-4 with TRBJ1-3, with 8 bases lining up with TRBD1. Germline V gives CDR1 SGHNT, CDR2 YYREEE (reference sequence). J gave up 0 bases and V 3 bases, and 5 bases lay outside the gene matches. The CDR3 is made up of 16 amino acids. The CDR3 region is CASSYRQGSSGNTIYF. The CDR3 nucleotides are TGTGCCAGCAGCTACCGACAGGGGTCCTCTGGAAACACCATATATTTT. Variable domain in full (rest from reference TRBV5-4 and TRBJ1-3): ETGVTQSPTHLIKTRGQQVTLRCSSQSGHNTVSWYQQALGQGPQFIFQYYREEENGRGNFPPRFSGLQFPNYSSELNVNALELDDSALYLCASSYRQGSSGNTIYFGEGSWLTVV.

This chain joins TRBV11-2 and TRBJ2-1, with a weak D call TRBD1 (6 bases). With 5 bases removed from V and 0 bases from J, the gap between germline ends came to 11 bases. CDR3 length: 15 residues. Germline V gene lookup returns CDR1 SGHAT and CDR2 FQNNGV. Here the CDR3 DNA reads TGTGCCAGCAGCCTCCAGGGGCCCTCCTACAATGAGCAGTTCTTC. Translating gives CASSLQGPSYNEQFF.

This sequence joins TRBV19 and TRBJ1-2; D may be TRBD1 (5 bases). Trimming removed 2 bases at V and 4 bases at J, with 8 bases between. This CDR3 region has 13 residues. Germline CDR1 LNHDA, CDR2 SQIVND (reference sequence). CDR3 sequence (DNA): TGTGCCAGTAGTATACAAGGGACCTATGGCTACACCTTC. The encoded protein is CASSIQGTYGYTF.

The CDR3 reads CASSRGGLLETQYF. The CDR3 region has the DNA TGTGCCAGCAGCCGGGGGGGCTTGCTAGAGACCCAGTACTTC. The chain links TRBV11-2 to TRBJ2-5; 8 bases fit TRBD2. The CDR3 length is 14 residues. The V gene's germline CDR1 is SGHAT and CDR2 FQNNGV. The ends lost 5 bases at V and 4 bases at J; junction bases unmatched: 6.

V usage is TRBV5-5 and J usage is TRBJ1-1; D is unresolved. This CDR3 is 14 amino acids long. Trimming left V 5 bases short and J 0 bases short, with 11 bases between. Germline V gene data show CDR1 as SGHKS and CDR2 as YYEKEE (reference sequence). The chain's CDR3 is CASSVQYMNTEAFF. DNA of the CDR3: TGTGCCAGCAGTGTCCAGTACATGAACACTGAAGCTTTCTTT.

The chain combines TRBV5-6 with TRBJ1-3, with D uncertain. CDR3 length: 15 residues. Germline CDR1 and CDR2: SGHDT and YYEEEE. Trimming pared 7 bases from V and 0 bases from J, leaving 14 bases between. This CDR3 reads CASSLRPNSGNTIYF. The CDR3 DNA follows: TGTGCCAGCTCCCTGAGGCCTAACTCTGGAAACACCATATATTTT.